This T cell receptor beta chain was captured in a study of a mutant IDH1 vaccine in newly diagnosed glioma. Note on this clone: Its antigen remains unknown.

Germline V CDR1 and CDR2: MRHNA, SNTAGT. Losses at the gene ends were 6 bases for V and 8 bases for J; bases not matched to a gene: 8. The CDR3 extends over 14 amino acids. The table came from immunoSEQ multiplex PCR; TCRdb's copy has only in-frame clones and leaves some out. Of over 95,000 clones listed, almost 90% were seen once; the top ten hold roughly 0.65%. Time point indicated: week 11, during vaccination. The vaccine gave 300 ug of a 20-mer mutant IDH1 peptide subcutaneously per dose. Source: PBMCs, taken from a glioma patient whose treatment included an IDH1 peptide vaccine. The sequence was collected from a woman between 45 and 60 years old with glioma. The chain couples TRBV6-4 to TRBJ1-2; 11 positions agree with TRBD1. CDR3 in amino acids: CASRPGTGGSGYTF. The CDR3 DNA follows: TGTGCCAGCAGACCCGGGACAGGGGGATCGGGCTACACCTTC.